This is a list of T cell receptor beta chains from one sample in a study of blood T cells in healthy people across ages. TCRdb passed the 5' RACE reads through MiXCR, listing each CDR3 protein once. The table lists some 1.1 million distinct CDR3 sequences, about two fifths of them singletons, with under 15% in the top ten. The specimen was blood. The receptors derive from a young man in good health. The CDR3 runs from the conserved cysteine through the conserved F or W. Each record gives: CDR3 protein, CDR3 DNA, J gene, V gene, clone size, D gene. A D gene is named only where the DNA matches it firmly. Size tells how often a clone was seen (once, few, many) or the class of an expanded clone, and some rows leave it out.

CDR3 protein: CASSERADTTGEQYF; CDR3 DNA: TGTGCCAGCAGTGAAAGGGCCGATACTACGGGGGAGCAGTACTTC; J gene: TRBJ2-4; V gene: TRBV6-1; clone size: .; D gene: .
CDR3 protein: CASSSLVVKTQYF; CDR3 DNA: TGTGCCAGCAGTTCCCTAGTAGTAAAGACCCAGTACTTC; J gene: TRBJ2-5; V gene: TRBV6-2/TRBV6-3; clone size: few; D gene: .
CDR3 protein: CSASRGGVNEQFF; CDR3 DNA: TGCAGTGCCTCGAGGGGGGGGGTCAATGAGCAGTTCTTC; J gene: TRBJ2-1; V gene: TRBV20-1; clone size: few; D gene: .
CDR3 protein: CASTVQQYNSPLHF; CDR3 DNA: TGTGCCAGCACTGTCCAGCAGTATAATTCACCCCTCCACTTT; J gene: TRBJ1-6; V gene: TRBV6-6; clone size: .; D gene: .
CDR3 protein: CASSPGQGNEQYF; CDR3 DNA: TGTGCCAGCAGTCCCGGACAGGGGAACGAGCAGTACTTC; J gene: TRBJ2-7; V gene: TRBV6-6; clone size: .; D gene: TRBD1
CDR3 protein: CSVDDSGQGNEQFF; CDR3 DNA: TGCAGCGTTGACGACTCGGGACAGGGAAATGAGCAGTTCTTC; J gene: TRBJ2-1; V gene: TRBV29-1; clone size: many; D gene: TRBD1
CDR3 protein: CATSDYVASSTDTQYF; CDR3 DNA: TGTGCCACCAGTGATTACGTAGCGAGTAGCACAGATACGCAGTATTTT; J gene: TRBJ2-3; V gene: TRBV24-1; clone size: once; D gene: .
CDR3 protein: CASSIVRGPTYEQYF; CDR3 DNA: TGTGCCAGTAGTATCGTCAGGGGGCCGACCTACGAGCAGTACTTC; J gene: TRBJ2-7; V gene: TRBV19; clone size: .; D gene: TRBD1
CDR3 protein: CASSQPGDNSGGYTF; CDR3 DNA: TGCGCCAGCAGCCAGCCCGGGGACAATTCTGGTGGCTACACCTTC; J gene: TRBJ1-2; V gene: TRBV4-3; clone size: .; D gene: .
CDR3 protein: CASCRLMGTEAFF; CDR3 DNA: TGTGCCAGTTGCAGGCTCATGGGGACTGAAGCTTTCTTT; J gene: TRBJ1-1; V gene: TRBV2; clone size: .; D gene: .
CDR3 protein: CASSEGAGSYGYTF; CDR3 DNA: TGTGCCAGCAGTGAAGGGGCAGGGTCCTATGGCTACACCTTC; J gene: TRBJ1-2; V gene: TRBV2; clone size: .; D gene: .
CDR3 protein: CASTPRPTEAFF; CDR3 DNA: TGTGCCAGCACCCCGCGTCCCACTGAAGCTTTCTTT; J gene: TRBJ1-1; V gene: TRBV12-3/TRBV12-4; clone size: many; D gene: .
CDR3 protein: CACRDRESTDTQYF; CDR3 DNA: TGTGCCTGCAGGGACAGGGAGTCGACAGATACGCAGTATTTT; J gene: TRBJ2-3; V gene: TRBV6-6; clone size: .; D gene: TRBD1
CDR3 protein: CASRIDSTSGNTIYF; CDR3 DNA: TGTGCCAGCAGAATTGACAGCACCTCTGGAAACACCATATATTTT; J gene: TRBJ1-3; V gene: TRBV6-5; clone size: .; D gene: .
CDR3 protein: CASIGTGVSYGYTF; CDR3 DNA: TGCGCCAGCATCGGGACAGGGGTTAGCTATGGCTACACCTTC; J gene: TRBJ1-2; V gene: TRBV5-1; clone size: .; D gene: TRBD1
CDR3 protein: CASSLSPTSTQPQHF; CDR3 DNA: TGTGCCAGCAGTCTCTCCCCAACCTCAACGCAGCCCCAGCATTTT; J gene: TRBJ1-5; V gene: TRBV27; clone size: .; D gene: .
CDR3 protein: CASSVMTSGGTDTQYF; CDR3 DNA: TGTGCCAGCAGCGTCATGACTAGCGGGGGGACAGATACGCAGTATTTT; J gene: TRBJ2-3; V gene: TRBV9; clone size: few; D gene: TRBD2
CDR3 protein: CASSFDRRSTEAFF; CDR3 DNA: TGCGCCAGCAGCTTCGATAGGAGGAGCACTGAAGCTTTCTTT; J gene: TRBJ1-1; V gene: TRBV5-1; clone size: .; D gene: .
CDR3 protein: CASSPRARSHNEQYF; CDR3 DNA: TGTGCCAGCAGTCCACGGGCGCGATCGCACAATGAGCAGTACTTC; J gene: TRBJ2-5; V gene: TRBV27; clone size: .; D gene: .
CDR3 protein: CASSLRNGYTF; CDR3 DNA: TGTGCCAGCAGCTTAAGGAATGGCTACACCTTC; J gene: TRBJ1-2; V gene: TRBV7-2; clone size: few; D gene: .
CDR3 protein: CSVVRGTVGTDTQYF; CDR3 DNA: TGCAGCGTTGTACGGGGGACCGTGGGCACAGATACGCAGTATTTT; J gene: TRBJ2-3; V gene: TRBV29-1; clone size: .; D gene: .
CDR3 protein: CASSQVGTVSGANVLTF; CDR3 DNA: TGTGCCAGCAGCCAAGTTGGGACGGTCTCTGGGGCCAACGTCCTGACTTTC; J gene: TRBJ2-6; V gene: TRBV7-2; clone size: .; D gene: .
CDR3 protein: CSARAKGQPQHF; CDR3 DNA: TGCAGTGCTAGGGCAAAGGGTCAGCCCCAGCATTTT; J gene: TRBJ1-5; V gene: TRBV20-1; clone size: few; D gene: .
CDR3 protein: CASSPQGQGNTEAFF; CDR3 DNA: TGTGCCAGCAGCCCCCAGGGACAGGGGAACACTGAAGCTTTCTTT; J gene: TRBJ1-1; V gene: TRBV5-6; clone size: few; D gene: TRBD1
CDR3 protein: CASSQGQGVKNSPLHF; CDR3 DNA: TGTGCCAGCAGTCAAGGACAGGGGGTGAAAAATTCACCCCTCCACTTT; J gene: TRBJ1-6; V gene: TRBV12-3/TRBV12-4; clone size: .; D gene: TRBD1
CDR3 protein: CSAATLQYDSYEQYF; CDR3 DNA: TGCAGTGCTGCTACTTTACAGTACGACTCCTACGAGCAGTACTTC; J gene: TRBJ2-7; V gene: TRBV20-1; clone size: .; D gene: .
CDR3 protein: CASSLVGSPQDTQYF; CDR3 DNA: TGTGCCAGCAGTTTGGTGGGGTCACCACAAGATACGCAGTATTTT; J gene: TRBJ2-3; V gene: TRBV12-3/TRBV12-4; clone size: .; D gene: .
CDR3 protein: CAGSLALAGGYGYTF; CDR3 DNA: TGTGCCGGCAGCTTAGCGTTGGCAGGAGGCTATGGCTACACCTTC; J gene: TRBJ1-2; V gene: TRBV7-2; clone size: .; D gene: .